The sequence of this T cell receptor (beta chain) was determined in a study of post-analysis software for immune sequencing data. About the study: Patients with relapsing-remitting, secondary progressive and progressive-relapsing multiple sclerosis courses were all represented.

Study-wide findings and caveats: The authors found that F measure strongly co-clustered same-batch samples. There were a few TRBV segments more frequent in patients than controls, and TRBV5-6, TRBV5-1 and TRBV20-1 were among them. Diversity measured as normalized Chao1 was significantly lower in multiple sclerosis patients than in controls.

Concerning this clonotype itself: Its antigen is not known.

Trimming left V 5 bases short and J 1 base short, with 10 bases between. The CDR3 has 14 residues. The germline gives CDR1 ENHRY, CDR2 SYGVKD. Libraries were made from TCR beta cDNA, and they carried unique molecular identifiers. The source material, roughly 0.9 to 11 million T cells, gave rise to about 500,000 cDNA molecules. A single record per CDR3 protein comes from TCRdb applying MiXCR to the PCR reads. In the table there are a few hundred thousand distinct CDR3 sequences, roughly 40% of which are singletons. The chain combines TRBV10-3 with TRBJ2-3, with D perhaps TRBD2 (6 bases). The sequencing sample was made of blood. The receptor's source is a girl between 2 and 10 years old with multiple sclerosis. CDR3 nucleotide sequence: TGTGCCATCAGTCGGGACTCGGGCACAGATACGCAGTATTTT. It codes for CAISRDSGTDTQYF.